The 21 T cell receptor beta chains reported below all come from one sample, sequenced in a study of neurological immune-mediated disorders. TCRdb reanalysed the 5' RACE reads using MiXCR and keeps one entry per CDR3 protein. The data show some 70,000 distinct CDR3 sequences, 3.4% seen once. The sample taken for sequencing was PBMCs. Receptors originate from a man aged 35-49 years with multiple sclerosis.

This clonotype was counted only a few times. The junction departs from the called germline gene at one end, perhaps through a read error. This chain connects TRBV3-1 to TRBJ1-5; a possible D gene is TRBD1 (6 bases). The CDR3 is made up of 14 amino acids. The germline V gene encodes CDR1 LGHDT and CDR2 YNNKEL (reference sequence). In DNA, the CDR3 is TGTGCCAGCAGCCACCACAGGGAGGGTAAGACCCAGAATTTT. This codes for CASSHHREGKTQNF.

This clonotype was seen at least ten times. The rearrangement joins TRBV20-1 to TRBJ2-7; D gene ambiguous. This CDR3 has 12 amino acids. Germline loops: CDR1 DFQATT, CDR2 SNEGSKA (reference sequence). The ends were cut back, 3 bases at V and 7 bases at J, with 13 bases in the middle. The CDR3 is CSARGPGWEQYF. For the CDR3, the DNA is TGCAGTGCTAGGGGTCCAGGTTGGGAGCAGTACTTC.

In this sample, this clonotype turned up many times. This chain joins TRBV6-5 and TRBJ1-2, with TRBD1 identical over 9 bases. V shed 0 bases and J 4 bases; nucleotides not matched to a gene: 15. Germline CDR1 MNHEY, CDR2 SVGAGI. The CDR3 contains 19 residues. CDR3 DNA sequence: TGTGCCAGCAGTTACTCCCATCCGGGACAGGGAACATCTAGCTATGGCTACACCTTC. Amino acids: CASSYSHPGQGTSSYGYTF.

This clonotype was counted ten times or more. The chain uses TRBV7-6 and TRBJ1-6; no clear D gene. The germline V and J ends were trimmed by 4 bases and 7 bases, with 11 bases remaining between them. Germline CDR1 and CDR2: SGHVS and FNYEAQ. The CDR3 runs to 14 residues. CDR3 DNA sequence: TGTGCCAGCAGCTCGGACGGACCCAATTCACCCCTCCACTTT. Protein product: CASSSDGPNSPLHF.

There are many counts of this clonotype. V and J are TRBV7-9 and TRBJ2-1; D possibly uses TRBD1 or TRBD2 (6 bases each). Germline V CDR1 and CDR2: SEHNR, FQNEAQ (reference sequence). V lost 3 bases and J 8 bases, leaving 8 bases between the germline ends. CDR3 length equals 12 residues. The CDR3 is CASSFRGHEQFF. CDR3 bases: TGTGCCAGCAGCTTTCGGGGGCATGAGCAGTTCTTC.

This clonotype has at least ten counts. This chain uses TRBV10-3 with TRBJ2-5, with 9 positions matching TRBD1. The CDR3 is made up of 14 amino acids. Trimming took 5 bases from V and 5 from J; bases not matched to a gene: 6. CDR1 is ENHRY and CDR2 is SYGVKD in the germline V gene. CDR3 protein: CAISNRDRVETQYF. In DNA, the CDR3 is TGTGCCATCAGTAACCGGGACAGGGTTGAGACCCAGTACTTC.

This clonotype was recorded at least ten times. J is TRBJ1-1 and V is TRBV20-1; D possibly corresponds to TRBD1 (5 bases). This CDR3 contains 14 residues. Germline CDR1 DFQATT, CDR2 SNEGSKA (reference sequence). V dropped 6 bases and J dropped 5 bases, with 19 bases sitting between them. CDR3 nucleotide sequence: TGCAGTGCCCCCCTCGGGGCCCCGGGGACTGAAGCTTTCTTT. It codes for CSAPLGAPGTEAFF.

This clonotype has at least ten counts. V is TRBV12-3 or TRBV12-4 and J is TRBJ2-2; 11 nucleotides line up with TRBD2. This CDR3 comprises 17 residues. The V segment lost 9 bases and the J segment 5 bases; nucleotides outside the gene matches: 14. The CDR3 region has the DNA TGTGCCAGTAACCGACTAGCGGGGCCCCTGGGGACCGGGGAGCTGTTTTTT. Encoded protein: CASNRLAGPLGTGELFF.

The gene calls are TRBV18 and TRBJ1-3, with 10 positions matching TRBD1. The CDR3 is 16 residues long. Germline assignment: CDR1 KGHSH and CDR2 LQKENI. Unmatched junction bases numbered 3, after V lost 3 bases and J lost 1 base. CDR3: CASSPRQGASGNTIYF. The CDR3 nucleotides read TGTGCCAGCTCACCGAGACAGGGGGCTTCTGGAAACACCATATATTTT. The full variable domain, its missing parts supplied by reference TRBV18 and TRBJ1-3, is NAGVMQNPRHLVRRRGQEARLRCSPMKGHSHVYWYRQLPEEGLKFMVYLQKENIIDESGMPKERFSAEFPKEGPSILRIQQVVRGDSAAYFCASSPRQGASGNTIYFGEGSWLTVV.

This clonotype was recorded many times. The chain is built from TRBV12-3 or TRBV12-4 and TRBJ2-7; no firm D call. This CDR3 contains 13 residues. Trimming removed 3 bases at V and 2 bases at J, with 8 bases between. The CDR3 loop reads CASSFLEPYEQYF. As DNA, the CDR3 is TGTGCCAGCAGTTTCCTCGAGCCCTACGAGCAGTACTTC.

This clonotype was counted many times. This chain uses TRBV20-1 with TRBJ1-2; no clear D gene. Trimming pared 1 base from V and 6 bases from J, leaving 3 bases between. Germline loops: CDR1 DFQATT, CDR2 SNEGSKA (reference sequence). The CDR3 length is 10 residues. The CDR3 reads CSARANGYTF. CDR3 nucleotides: TGCAGTGCTAGAGCGAATGGCTACACCTTC.

This clonotype was counted at least ten times. In DNA, the CDR3 is TGTGCCAGCAGCCCCTCGTCACACGTAGTTTACGAGCAGTACTTC. Translating gives CASSPSSHVVYEQYF. The V gene is TRBV7-6, the J gene TRBJ2-7; no clear D gene. V was pared by 5 bases and J by 4 bases, with 18 bases between. The CDR3 has 15 residues. The germline CDR1 and CDR2 sequences are SGHVS and FNYEAQ.

This clonotype was seen many times. The chain employs TRBV7-3 and TRBJ2-7; the match to TRBD1 covers 8 bases. The CDR3 totals 15 residues. Unmatched junction bases numbered 8, after V lost 3 bases and J lost 4 bases. From germline, CDR1 is SGHTA and CDR2 FQGTGA. The CDR3 region is CASSFGAGGKYEQYF. The CDR3, as DNA: TGTGCCAGCAGCTTTGGGGCAGGGGGCAAGTACGAGCAGTACTTC.

This clonotype was counted ten times or more. The J gene is TRBJ2-2, the V gene TRBV5-1, with D perhaps matching TRBD2 (6 bases). Trimming stripped 2 bases from V and 6 bases from J, with 14 bases between. CDR3 length: 15 residues. Germline V gene sequence: CDR1 SGHRS, CDR2 YFSETQ. The CDR3 DNA follows: TGCGCCAGCAGCTTTTCCCAGGGAGGCGCCGGGGAGCTGTTTTTT. Its translation: CASSFSQGGAGELFF. Using reference TRBV5-1 and TRBJ2-2 for the parts outside the CDR3, the full variable domain is KAGVTQTPRYLIKTRGQQVTLSCSPISGHRSVSWYQQTPGQGLQFLFEYFSETQRNKGNFPGRFSGRQFSNSRSEMNVSTLELGDSALYLCASSFSQGGAGELFFGEGSRLTVL.

In this sample, this clonotype turned up many times. CDR3 DNA: TGTGCCAGCAAAGAGGGACTTCGCACAGATACGCAGTATTTT. Protein product: CASKEGLRTDTQYF. V is TRBV28 and J is TRBJ2-3, with D possibly matching TRBD2 (6 bases). The V end lost 7 bases, the J end lost 1 base, and 12 bases lay between the germline ends. The CDR3 is 14 amino acids. Germline values: CDR1 MDHEN, CDR2 SYDVKM. Based on the CDR3 plus reference TRBV28 and TRBJ2-3, the full variable domain is DVKVTQSSRYLVKRTGEKVFLECVQDMDHENMFWYRQDPGLGLRLIYFSYDVKMKEKGDIPEGYSVSREKKERFSLILESASTNQTSMYLCASKEGLRTDTQYFGPGTRLTVL.

The table lists this clonotype with a few counts. The J gene is TRBJ2-1, the V gene TRBV29-1; D remains ambiguous. The CDR3 is 14 residues long. In germline, CDR1 is SQVTM, CDR2 ANQGSEA. Trimming shortened V by 4 bases and J by 7 bases, and 17 bases separated the two germline ends. Here the CDR3 DNA reads TGCAGCGTTGTAGGTGGGAAGGGTGCAAATGAGCAGTTCTTC. It yields the protein CSVVGGKGANEQFF.

This clonotype has ten or more counts. The CDR3 here is CASSNGDYGYTF. For the CDR3, the DNA is TGTGCCAGCAGTAACGGGGACTATGGCTACACCTTC. This sequence joins TRBV12-3 or TRBV12-4 and TRBJ1-2; D call uncertain. The CDR3 is made up of 12 amino acids. The V gene lost 5 bases and the J gene lost 3 bases, with 7 bases spanning the gap.

This clonotype was found many times. The chain is built from TRBV7-8 and TRBJ2-7, with D perhaps given as TRBD1 or TRBD2 (5 bases each). This CDR3 is built from 15 residues. Germline V lookup: CDR1 SGHVS, CDR2 FQNEAQ. With 0 bases removed from V and 7 bases from J, the gap between germline ends came to 16 bases. CDR3 nucleotides: TGTGCCAGCAGCTTAGCGGGGGTTGGGGCCATAGAGCAGTACTTC. Encoded protein: CASSLAGVGAIEQYF.

The sample holds a few counts of this clonotype. The gene calls are TRBV5-1 and TRBJ1-2; 9 nucleotides line up with TRBD1. Germline V CDR1 and CDR2: SGHRS, YFSETQ. There are 14 residues in the CDR3. Germline trimming cut 4 bases from V and 5 bases from J; bases unmatched to any gene: 6. The CDR3 coding sequence is TGCGCCAGCAGCGCTACAGGGACAGGGTATGGCTACACCTTC. This gives the protein CASSATGTGYGYTF.

Regarding this clonotype: One junction end disagrees with the germline gene, perhaps due to a read error. The CDR3 region has the DNA TGTGCCAGCAGGGGTAATTACAGGACAGCACTAAATAAGACCCAGAATTTT. Translated, it gives CASRGNYRTALNKTQNF. The chain joins TRBV28 to TRBJ1-5, with D maybe TRBD1 (6 bases). CDR1 is MDHEN and CDR2 is SYDVKM in the germline V gene. The CDR3 runs to 17 residues.

The sample holds many counts of this clonotype. The chain has TRBV20-1 and TRBJ1-1; no definite D call. CDR1 DFQATT and CDR2 SNEGSKA come from the germline V gene (reference sequence). CDR3 length equals 11 residues. V was cut by 7 bases and J by 3 bases, with 9 bases left in between. The CDR3 reads CSGEVDTEAFF. DNA for the CDR3: TGCAGTGGTGAGGTTGACACTGAAGCTTTCTTT.